The 29 T cell receptor beta chains given below trace back to one sample, sequenced in a study of metastatic and nonmetastatic thyroid tumors. No treatment of any kind had been given to any patient before thyroid surgery. TCRdb called clones again from the PCR reads with MiXCR. Among fewer than 18,000 clones listed, roughly 24% were seen once. Sequenced material: tumor tissue. These receptors all stem from a female donor with papillary thyroid cancer or a benign thyroid nodule (not recorded which). Some clones in this sample may be carry-over from other donors' samples.

This clone came up a few times. The chain couples TRBV19 to TRBJ1-2; no firm D call. V gave up 3 bases and J gave up 6 bases, with 11 bases separating them. This CDR3 region has 13 residues. From germline, CDR1 is LNHDA and CDR2 SQIVND (reference sequence). The CDR3 region is CASSMGWTDGYTF. In DNA, the CDR3 is TGTGCCAGTAGTATGGGGTGGACGGATGGCTACACCTTC.

The V and J genes are TRBV5-6 and TRBJ2-7, with D uncertain. Germline V lookup: CDR1 SGHDT, CDR2 YYEEEE. The CDR3 length is 14 residues. Trimming cost V 6 bases and J 6 bases, with 19 bases left between them. The DNA for the CDR3 is TGTGCCAGCAACCTTGGTCGGTTTCCCTCCGAGCAGTACTTC. As protein: CASNLGRFPSEQYF.

The chain links TRBV20-1 to TRBJ2-1, with D perhaps matching TRBD1 (5 bases). V lost 7 bases and J lost 8, with 12 bases in between. The CDR3 loop spans 11 amino acids. From germline, CDR1 is DFQATT and CDR2 SNEGSKA (reference sequence). The CDR3 loop reads CSVTDQDEQFF. The DNA for the CDR3 is TGCAGTGTGACAGATCAGGATGAGCAGTTCTTC.

This clone appeared a single time. V is TRBV27 and J is TRBJ2-7; 10 positions match TRBD2. Looked up from germline, CDR1 is MNHEY and CDR2 is SMNVEV (reference sequence). Unmatched junction bases numbered 8, after V lost 0 bases and J lost 9 bases. CDR3 length equals 15 residues. The CDR3 sequence: CASSLSTSGTFGQYF. Here the CDR3 DNA reads TGTGCCAGCAGTTTATCAACTAGCGGGACCTTCGGGCAGTACTTC.

This clone was detected a few times. This sequence joins TRBV3-1 and TRBJ2-7; 8 nucleotides agree with TRBD1. With V trimmed by 5 bases and J by 1 base, 4 bases remained unmatched. Germline CDR1 reads LGHDT; CDR2 reads YNNKEL (reference sequence). The CDR3 is 14 residues long. The DNA for the CDR3 is TGTGCCAGCAGCGACAGGGGCCGATCCTACGAGCAGTACTTC. Its protein is CASSDRGRSYEQYF.

Turning to this clone: The junction departs from the called germline gene at one end, perhaps through a read error. The genes are TRBV20-1 and TRBJ2-7, with TRBD2 as a possible D gene (6 bases). Germline CDR1 DFQATT, CDR2 SNEGSKA (reference sequence). The CDR3 is 16 residues long. The CDR3 DNA sequence: TGCAGTGCTAAATCACATCCGCCTAGCGATACATACGAGCAATACTTC. As protein: CSAKSHPPSDTYEQYF.

By share, this clone ranks as large. V is TRBV20-1 and J is TRBJ2-1; TRBD1 matches 11 bases. Looked up from germline, CDR1 is DFQATT and CDR2 is SNEGSKA (reference sequence). J was trimmed by 7 bases and V by 1 base; bases with no gene match: 15. CDR3 length: 18 residues. The CDR3 sequence: CSARGTGGYVGGDNEQFF. The CDR3, as DNA: TGCAGTGCTAGAGGGACAGGGGGCTACGTTGGCGGGGATAATGAGCAGTTCTTC.

This clone is deemed medium-sized. The rearrangement links TRBV27 to TRBJ1-1; D ambiguous. Germline V CDR1 and CDR2: MNHEY, SMNVEV (reference sequence). Trimming shortened V by 6 bases and J by 0 bases, and 11 bases separated the two germline ends. The CDR3 is 14 amino acids. The CDR3, as DNA: TGTGCCAGCAGCCCGCTGGACCTGAACACTGAAGCTTTCTTT. Translated: CASSPLDLNTEAFF.

Sample share makes this clone medium-sized. The chain uses TRBV20-1 and TRBJ2-7, with TRBD2 identical over 8 bases. The germline V gene has CDR1 DFQATT and CDR2 SNEGSKA (reference sequence). V trimming: 3 bases; J trimming: 4 bases; junction bases outside the gene matches: 8. The length of the CDR3 is 14 residues. The DNA for the CDR3 is TGCAGTGCTAGTATGCCTAGCGGGCAGTACGAGCAGTACTTC. Its translation: CSASMPSGQYEQYF.

This clone has more than one count but fewer than ten. The rearrangement joins TRBV6-6 to TRBJ2-3; D not resolved. Germline CDR1 is MNHNY and CDR2 is SVGAGI (reference sequence). The CDR3 consists of 13 residues. The V end was cut by 0 bases, the J end by 10 bases, with 11 bases between. This CDR3 is CASSYSILQAQYF. The CDR3 DNA reads TGTGCCAGCAGTTACTCGATCCTCCAGGCGCAGTATTTT.

By sample fraction, this clone is medium-sized. The genes are TRBV28 and TRBJ2-1; TRBD2 matches at 9 bases. Per germline, CDR1 MDHEN and CDR2 SYDVKM. This CDR3 has 17 amino acids. With V trimmed by 4 bases and J by 5 bases, 12 bases remained unmatched. CDR3 sequence reads: CASSSWAGGPGDNEQFF. DNA of the CDR3: TGTGCCAGCAGTTCCTGGGCGGGAGGGCCTGGAGACAATGAGCAGTTCTTC.

The sample holds many counts of this clone. The rearrangement uses TRBV4-3 and TRBJ1-6; D is undetermined. V was pared by 1 base and J by 7 bases, with 11 bases between. Germline CDR1 LGHNA, CDR2 YSLEER. The CDR3 runs 15 residues. CDR3 in DNA: TGCGCCAGCAGCCAAGCATCGGCAGCCAATTCACCCCTCCACTTT. Its protein is CASSQASAANSPLHF.

The sample holds many counts of this clone. The rearrangement joins TRBV3-1 to TRBJ1-2; no firm D call. Germline V gene lookup returns CDR1 LGHDT and CDR2 YNNKEL (reference sequence). The V and J ends lost 2 bases and 6 bases respectively, with 13 bases between them. This CDR3 has 14 residues. The CDR3 sequence is CASSQRSERDGYTF. The CDR3 coding sequence is TGTGCCAGCAGCCAACGCTCGGAGAGGGATGGCTACACCTTC.

This clone was seen at least ten times. V is TRBV28 and J is TRBJ2-1; TRBD1 aligns across 10 bases. The V gene end was trimmed by 6 bases and the J gene end by 7 bases; junction bases not matched to a gene: 9. Germline V CDR1 and CDR2: MDHEN, SYDVKM. The CDR3 is 15 residues long. CDR3 DNA: TGTGCCAGCAGGTCCGGGACAGGGGTCGTAAATGAGCAGTTCTTC. This sequence encodes CASRSGTGVVNEQFF.

Sample share makes this clone medium-sized. The chain uses TRBV28 and TRBJ2-7, with 8 positions matching TRBD1. The CDR3 extends over 16 amino acids. The junction had 7 bases not matched to a gene; V was cut back by 0 bases and J by 3 bases. Germline-derived CDR1 and CDR2 are MDHEN and SYDVKM. The CDR3 coding sequence is TGTGCCAGCAGTTTATGGGGACAGGAAAGAAGCTACGAGCAGTACTTC. Translation gives CASSLWGQERSYEQYF.

This clone was picked up a small number of times. J is TRBJ2-3 and V is TRBV6-1, with 8 bases fitting TRBD2. In germline, CDR1 is MNHNS, CDR2 SASEGT. The ends lost 6 bases at V and 2 bases at J; junction bases unmatched: 4. This CDR3 comprises 14 residues. The CDR3 DNA sequence: TGTGCCAGCAGGAAGACTAGCGACACAGATACGCAGTATTTT. Its protein is CASRKTSDTDTQYF.

The gene calls are TRBV6-1 and TRBJ1-2; perhaps TRBD1 as D (5 bases). Deletions cut 7 bases from V and 2 bases from J, with 11 bases between. This CDR3 spans 13 amino acids. Per the germline V gene, CDR1 is MNHNS and CDR2 is SASEGT. CDR3 residues: CASIDWGNYGYTF. The DNA for the CDR3 is TGTGCCAGCATAGACTGGGGGAACTATGGCTACACCTTC.

This clone was seen ten or more times. The sample contains more than one DNA sequence encoding this CDR3. The rearrangement links TRBV5-1 to TRBJ2-1; 9 positions agree with TRBD1. CDR1 SGHRS and CDR2 YFSETQ come from the germline V gene. The CDR3 is made up of 15 amino acids. The V segment lost 4 bases and the J segment 5 bases; nucleotides outside the gene matches: 7. The CDR3 region is CASSVGDRVDNEQFF. CDR3 coding DNA: TGCGCCAGCAGCGTGGGGGACAGGGTCGACAATGAGCAGTTCTTC.

This clone is deemed medium-sized. CDR3: CASSESEGEQFF. The CDR3 DNA sequence: TGTGCCAGCAGTGAATCAGAGGGTGAGCAGTTCTTC. The rearrangement joins TRBV2 to TRBJ2-1; possible D gene TRBD2, 5 bases. CDR1 and CDR2 (germline): SNHLY, FYNNEI. The CDR3 consists of 12 residues. V was pared by 2 bases and J by 9 bases, with 8 bases between.

About this clone: An end of the junction does not agree with germline; a read error may underlie this. The chain links TRBV4-2 to TRBJ2-7; D gene ambiguous. This CDR3 comprises 15 residues. CDR1 is LGHNA and CDR2 is YNFKEQ in the germline V gene. CDR3 amino acids: CASSQEVSGSYDQYF. In nucleotides, the CDR3 is TGTGCCAGCAGCCAAGAGGTCAGTGGCTCCTACGATCAGTACTTC.

This clone was counted many times. The chain is built from TRBV11-2 and TRBJ2-7, with a tentative D call TRBD2 (7 bases). Germline V lookup: CDR1 SGHAT, CDR2 FQNNGV. V was clipped by 2 bases and J by 7 bases, with 18 bases between them. The CDR3 consists of 15 residues. The CDR3 sequence: CASSLRGGPTGEQYF. CDR3 in DNA: TGTGCCAGCAGCTTAAGGGGGGGGCCGACGGGTGAGCAGTACTTC.

V is TRBV6-1 and J is TRBJ2-7; D is ambiguous. CDR1 MNHNS and CDR2 SASEGT come from the germline V gene. The V and J ends lost 6 bases and 3 bases respectively, with 9 bases between them. CDR3 length: 12 amino acids. CDR3 nucleotides: TGTGCCAGCAGCCCTACCCTCTACGAGCAGTACTTC. Translated, it gives CASSPTLYEQYF.

This clone was recorded at least ten times. The V and J genes are TRBV18 and TRBJ1-1, with D possibly being TRBD1 (6 bases). The CDR3 totals 16 residues. Trimming took off 0 bases at V and 1 base at J, with 12 bases between the two ends. The germline gives CDR1 KGHSH, CDR2 LQKENI. In DNA, the CDR3 is TGTGCCAGCTCACCACCGTCGCAGGGGTCGAACACTGAAGCTTTCTTT. This codes for CASSPPSQGSNTEAFF.

This clone was counted a few times. The V gene is TRBV10-3, the J gene TRBJ2-1; D assignment may be TRBD1 or TRBD2 (5 bases each). V lost 10 bases to trimming and J lost 5 bases, with 15 bases between them. The CDR3 sequence is 13 residues long. CDR1 is ENHRY, CDR2 SYGVKD, per germline. CDR3 amino acids: CATKGSGHNEQFF. The CDR3 region has the DNA TGTGCCACCAAGGGGTCGGGGCACAATGAGCAGTTCTTC.

The J gene is TRBJ2-1, the V gene TRBV27; 9 bases are shared with TRBD2. Germline-derived CDR1 and CDR2 are MNHEY and SMNVEV (reference sequence). The length of the CDR3 is 13 residues. After removal of 5 bases from V and 10 bases from J, the junction contained 6 bases not matched to a gene. CDR3 sequence (DNA): TGTGCCAGCAGTCAGGGACTAGCTAACGAGCAGTTCTTC. It specifies CASSQGLANEQFF.

This clone was found a few times. The chain links TRBV6-1 to TRBJ1-6; D not resolved. The germline V and J ends were trimmed by 6 bases and 10 bases, with 16 bases remaining between them. The CDR3 runs to 14 residues. Germline assignment: CDR1 MNHNS and CDR2 SASEGT. The CDR3 here is CASSQSSPWSPLHF. The CDR3 bases are TGTGCCAGCAGCCAGAGTTCGCCTTGGTCACCCCTCCACTTT.

The rearrangement joins TRBV3-1 to TRBJ2-5, with TRBD1 identical over 7 bases. Germline V CDR1 and CDR2: LGHDT, YNNKEL (reference sequence). This CDR3 region has 12 residues. V shed 5 bases, J shed 5 bases, and the junction held 2 bases outside the gene matches. CDR3 nucleotides: TGTGCCAGCAGCAGGACAGGCGAGACCCAGTACTTC. It specifies CASSRTGETQYF.

This clone occurred a few times. The CDR3 reads CASSGPLADLQYF. Here the CDR3 DNA reads TGTGCCAGCAGTGGGCCTTTAGCGGACCTTCAGTACTTC. The chain carries TRBV28 and TRBJ2-4, with D tentatively TRBD2 (6 bases). Germline values: CDR1 MDHEN, CDR2 SYDVKM. The CDR3 is 13 residues long. Trimming removed 5 bases at V and 11 bases at J, with 16 bases between.

This clone was recorded at least ten times. This chain joins TRBV20-1 and TRBJ2-2; 7 bases agree with TRBD1. The CDR3 consists of 15 residues. Germline trimming cut 6 bases from V and 2 bases from J; bases unmatched to any gene: 9. Germline V CDR1 and CDR2: DFQATT, SNEGSKA (reference sequence). CDR3 coding DNA: TGCAGTGCAACCCCCGGGACAGCTAACACCGGGGAGCTGTTTTTT. It specifies CSATPGTANTGELFF.